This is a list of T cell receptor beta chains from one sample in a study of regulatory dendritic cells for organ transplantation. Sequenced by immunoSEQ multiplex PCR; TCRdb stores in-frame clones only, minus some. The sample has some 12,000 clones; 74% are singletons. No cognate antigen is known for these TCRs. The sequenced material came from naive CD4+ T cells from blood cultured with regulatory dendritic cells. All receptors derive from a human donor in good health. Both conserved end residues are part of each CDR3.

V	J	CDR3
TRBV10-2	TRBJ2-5	CASRKDGRGQETQYF
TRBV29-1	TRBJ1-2	CSVVTGVNYGYTF
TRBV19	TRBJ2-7	CASSSGQGHHEQYF
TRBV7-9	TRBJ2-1	CASSPQRGGNNEQFF
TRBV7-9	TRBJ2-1	CASSLEGAGFYNEQFF
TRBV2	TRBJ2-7	CASRDKDRVAAEQYF
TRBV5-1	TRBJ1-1	CASSPQGTITEAFF
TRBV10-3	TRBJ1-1	CATRAPGNTEAFF
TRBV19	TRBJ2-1	CASSTSGTSGRGAYNEQFF
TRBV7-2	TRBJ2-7	CASSLGLAGKYEQYF
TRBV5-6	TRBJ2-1	CASSFGLAGYNEQFF
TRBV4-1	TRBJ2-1	CASSQDNRGSYNEQFF
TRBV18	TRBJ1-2	CASSPGGLAGGYTF
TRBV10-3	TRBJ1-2	CAISGQGALANYGYTF
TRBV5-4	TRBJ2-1	CASSALAGAFSNEQFF
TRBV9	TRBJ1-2	CASSVTGGVNYGYTF
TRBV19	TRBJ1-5	CASTRDSYSNQPQHF
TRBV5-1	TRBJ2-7	CASSPRQGGEQYF
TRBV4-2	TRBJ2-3	CASSPLAGGPVDTQYF
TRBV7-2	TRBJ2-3	CASSLGLAGQDTQYF
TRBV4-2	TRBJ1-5	CASSQDRDYQPQHF
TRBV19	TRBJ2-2	CASSVDRGAGELFF
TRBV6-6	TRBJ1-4	CASSYVQGSTNEKLFF
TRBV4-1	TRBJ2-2	CASSQDRDREGTGELFF
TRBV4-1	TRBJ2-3	CASSLLAGGRTDTQYF
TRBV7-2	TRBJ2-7	CASSPAGFSYEQYF
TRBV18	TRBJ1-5	CASSPGSNQPQHF